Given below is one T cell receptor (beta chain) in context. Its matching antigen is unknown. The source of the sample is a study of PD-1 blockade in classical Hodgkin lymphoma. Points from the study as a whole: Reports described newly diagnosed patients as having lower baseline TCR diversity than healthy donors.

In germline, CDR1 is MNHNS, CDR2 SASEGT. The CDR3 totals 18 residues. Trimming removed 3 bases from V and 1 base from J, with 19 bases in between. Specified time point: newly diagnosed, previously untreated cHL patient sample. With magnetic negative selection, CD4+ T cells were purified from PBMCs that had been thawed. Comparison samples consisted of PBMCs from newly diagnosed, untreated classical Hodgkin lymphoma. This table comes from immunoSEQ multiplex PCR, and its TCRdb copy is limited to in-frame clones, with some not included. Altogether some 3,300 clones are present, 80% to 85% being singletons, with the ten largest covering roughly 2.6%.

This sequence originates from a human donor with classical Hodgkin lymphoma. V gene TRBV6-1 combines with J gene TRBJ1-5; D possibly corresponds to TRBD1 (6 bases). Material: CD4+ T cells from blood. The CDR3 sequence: CASSEGQGGVWSNQPQHF. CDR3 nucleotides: TGTGCCAGCAGTGAGGGACAAGGCGGGGTATGGAGCAATCAGCCCCAGCATTTT.